This is a list of T cell receptor beta chains from one sample in a study of glioma-infiltrating T cells after dendritic cell vaccination. The protocol was immunoSEQ multiplex PCR, while the TCRdb copy is restricted to in-frame clones and leaves out a portion. Counted here are about 21,000 clones, 79% occurring once; the ten biggest clones make up approximately 35%. The sample in question was blood, obtained before dendritic cell vaccination. Receptors were obtained from a human donor with glioblastoma. Both conserved end residues are part of each CDR3. Each record gives: D gene, J gene, clone size, V gene, CDR3 DNA, CDR3 protein. D genes are given only for firm matches. Part of the rows lack a size; the others show once, few, many or a class for expanded clones.

NA TRBJ2-2 NA TRBV30 TGTGCCTGGAGTGACAGGGTGGGAGGGGAGCTGTTTTTT CAWSDRVGGELFF
TRBD1 TRBJ1-1 NA TRBV7-2 TGTGCCAGCAGCTTAGTACAGGGGGCCACTGAAGCTTTCTTT CASSLVQGATEAFF
NA TRBJ1-2 once TRBV6-1 TGTGCCAGCAGTGTCACGGGAGCGTATGGCTACACCTTC CASSVTGAYGYTF
NA TRBJ2-1 NA TRBV2 TGTGCCAGCAGTGAAGTCGGGTCTTCCTACAATGAGCAGTTCTTC CASSEVGSSYNEQFF
TRBD2 TRBJ2-5 NA TRBV30 TGTGCCTGGAGTGGTTGGACTAGCGGTTCCCAAGAGACCCAGTACTTC CAWSGWTSGSQETQYF
NA TRBJ2-7 NA TRBV7-2 TGTGCCAGCAGCTCTAGCGCATTTTTCGACGAGCAGTACTTC CASSSSAFFDEQYF
TRBD2 TRBJ2-7 medium-sized TRBV28 TGTGCCAGCAGTTTATCCCCTAGCGGGAGGTCCGCCTACGAGCAGTACTTC CASSLSPSGRSAYEQYF
NA TRBJ2-7 few TRBV10-2 TGCGCCAGCAGTGAGTACGCGGGACCCTACGAGCAGTACTTC CASSEYAGPYEQYF
TRBD1 TRBJ1-5 NA TRBV18 TGTGCCAGCTCATCAGTCGGACAGGGCAACCAGCCCCAGCATTTT CASSSVGQGNQPQHF
NA TRBJ2-1 NA TRBV11-2 TGTGCCAGCACTCATTGGGGGCTGTACAATGAGCAGTTCTTC CASTHWGLYNEQFF
TRBD2 TRBJ2-1 NA TRBV6-1 TGTGCCAGCAGTGGACTAGCGGGAGGGCGGCAGTTCTTC CASSGLAGGRQFF
NA TRBJ2-4 NA TRBV7-8 TGTGCCAGCAGCTTAGATCCAGCGGGCCTAGCCAAAAACATTCAGTACTTC CASSLDPAGLAKNIQYF
TRBD2 TRBJ2-2 few TRBV7-2 TGTGCCAGCAGCGACACTTCTAGCGGGGAGAACACCGGGGAGCTGTTTTTT CASSDTSSGENTGELFF
NA TRBJ1-1 NA TRBV7-6 TGTGCCAGCAGCCCCAAGGTGGGGGCGAACACTGAAGCTTTCTTT CASSPKVGANTEAFF
NA TRBJ1-3 NA TRBV30 TGTGCCTGGAGTGCCAGGGACACCATATATTTT CAWSARDTIYF
TRBD1 TRBJ2-7 NA TRBV2 TGTGCCAGCAGGTCGGGACAGGGCGAGCAGTACTTC CASRSGQGEQYF
TRBD1 TRBJ2-1 NA TRBV29-1 TGCAGCGTTACTCTTGGGACAGGGTGGAATGAGCAGTTCTTC CSVTLGTGWNEQFF
TRBD2 TRBJ2-7 NA TRBV7-2 TGTGCCAGCAGCTTCACTAGCGGGATGGGGGAGCAGTACTTC CASSFTSGMGEQYF
TRBD2 TRBJ2-1 NA TRBV6-5 TGTGCCAGCAGGGCCAGCGGGAAACAGCAGTTCTTC CASRASGKQQFF
NA TRBJ2-5 once TRBV5-4 TGTGCCAGCAGCGCCCTAGGGGGAGAGACCCAGTACTTC CASSALGGETQYF
TRBD1 TRBJ2-7 NA TRBV9 TGTGCCAGCAGCGAGGGGACAGGGGATGGGGTATCCTACGAGCAGTACTTC CASSEGTGDGVSYEQYF
NA TRBJ2-1 NA TRBV6-4 TGTGCCAGCAGTGTCGGGGGGCTAGAGTACAATGAGCAGTTCTTC CASSVGGLEYNEQFF
TRBD2 TRBJ2-3 NA TRBV30 TGTGCCTGGTTAAGACTAGCCGGGACCCAAGATACGCAGTATTTT CAWLRLAGTQDTQYF
TRBD2 TRBJ2-1 NA TRBV5-1 TGCGCCAGCAGGCCCGCTAGCGGGATCCTGGATGAGCAGTTCTTC CASRPASGILDEQFF
TRBD1 TRBJ2-7 NA TRBV27 TGTGCCAGCAGTTTCCGGACAGGGGGCGAATACTCCTACGAGCAGTACTTC CASSFRTGGEYSYEQYF
NA TRBJ2-2 NA TRBV6-6 TGTGCCAGCAGTTACTCGTTCGACCGGGTCGGGGAGCTGTTTTTT CASSYSFDRVGELFF
TRBD1 TRBJ2-7 NA TRBV29-1 TGCAGCGTAAAATTCCGGGACAGGGTATCCTACGAGCAGTACTTC CSVKFRDRVSYEQYF
NA TRBJ1-1 NA TRBV30 TGTGCCTTTAACCGGGTACAGGGCACTGAAGCTTTCTTT CAFNRVQGTEAFF
NA TRBJ2-2 NA TRBV6-1 TGTGCCAGCAGTGGTACAGGGTCGGGCACCGGGGAGCTGTTTTTT CASSGTGSGTGELFF
NA TRBJ2-7 NA TRBV6-1 TGTGCCAGTGGGGCCAGATTCTACGAGCAGTACTTC CASGARFYEQYF
NA TRBJ2-5 NA TRBV19 TGTGCCAGTAGTCGCACTTCAGCGAGGGAGCAAGAGACCCAGTACTTC CASSRTSAREQETQYF
TRBD2 TRBJ2-5 NA TRBV2 TGTGCCAGCAGCACTCGGACGGGGGGAGAGACCCAGTACTTC CASSTRTGGETQYF
NA TRBJ1-2 NA TRBV15 TGTGCCACCAGCAGAGACGCAGGGCGTGTTGGCTACACCTTC CATSRDAGRVGYTF
NA TRBJ2-2 NA TRBV9 TGTGCCAGCAGACCTACAGGAGCCACCGGGGAGCTGTTTTTT CASRPTGATGELFF
NA TRBJ2-7 once TRBV7-2 TGTGCCAGCAGCCCCCTCCAGGGGACCACCTACGAGCAGTACTTC CASSPLQGTTYEQYF
TRBD1 TRBJ2-7 NA TRBV9 TGTGCCAGCAGCGATCACATGAGCAGACAGGGAGACTACGAGCAGTACTTC CASSDHMSRQGDYEQYF
TRBD2 TRBJ2-3 NA TRBV5-6 TGTGCCAGCAGCCGCCCGGGACTAGCGGGAGGCACAGATACGCAGTATTTT CASSRPGLAGGTDTQYF
NA TRBJ2-2 NA TRBV19 TGTGCCACAAACGACAGGAACACCGGGGAGCTGTTTTTT CATNDRNTGELFF
TRBD1 TRBJ2-6 NA TRBV5-1 TGCGCCAGCAGCTTGGGGGACAGGGGTTGGGCCAACGTCCTGACTTTC CASSLGDRGWANVLTF
TRBD2 TRBJ2-7 NA TRBV14 TGTGCCAGCAGCCTAGGACTAGCGGGGCCCTACGAGCAGTACTTC CASSLGLAGPYEQYF
TRBD1 TRBJ2-7 NA TRBV5-4 TGTGCCAGCAGCCCCGGGACAGGGATTGTCTACGAGCAGTACTTC CASSPGTGIVYEQYF
TRBD1 TRBJ1-2 NA TRBV6-1 TGTGCCAGCACGGGCAGGGGGAACTATGGCTACACCTTC CASTGRGNYGYTF
NA TRBJ2-3 NA TRBV2 TGTGCCAGCAGTGGACAGCGAGATACGCAGTATTTT CASSGQRDTQYF
TRBD2 TRBJ2-3 NA TRBV27 TGTGCCAGCAGTATCAGGGACTTTTGGGGGGGTACGCAGTATTTT CASSIRDFWGGTQYF
NA TRBJ1-2 NA TRBV29-1 TGCAGCGTTGGACTTAACTATGGCTACACCTTC CSVGLNYGYTF
NA TRBJ2-7 NA TRBV5-5 TGTGCCAGCAGCTTGTCTCAGGCCCGGGGCGAGCAGTACTTC CASSLSQARGEQYF
TRBD1 TRBJ1-1 NA TRBV5-1 TGCGCCAGCAGCCGGACAGGGACGAACACTGAAGCTTTCTTT CASSRTGTNTEAFF
NA TRBJ1-5 NA TRBV19 TGTGCCAGTAGTCGACAAGTCAATCAGCCCCAGCATTTT CASSRQVNQPQHF
NA TRBJ2-7 NA TRBV29-1 TGCAGCGTTGCTCTAGCGACCTACGAGCAGTACTTC CSVALATYEQYF